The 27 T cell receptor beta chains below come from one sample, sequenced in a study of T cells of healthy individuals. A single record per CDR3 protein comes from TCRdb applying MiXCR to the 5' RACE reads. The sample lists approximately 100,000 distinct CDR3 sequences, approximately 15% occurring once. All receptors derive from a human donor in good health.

CDR3 loop: CASSSSNEQFF. In nucleotides, the CDR3 is TGTGCCAGCAGTTCCAGCAATGAGCAGTTCTTC. The chain couples TRBV28 to TRBJ2-1; D is unclear. The CDR3 has 11 residues. V gave up 4 bases and J gave up 6 bases, with 4 bases separating them. The V gene's germline CDR1 is MDHEN and CDR2 SYDVKM.

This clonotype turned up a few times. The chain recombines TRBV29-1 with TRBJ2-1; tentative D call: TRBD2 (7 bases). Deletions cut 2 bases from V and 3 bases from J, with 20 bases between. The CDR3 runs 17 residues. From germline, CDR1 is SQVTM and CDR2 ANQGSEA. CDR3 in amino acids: CSVEPQGGRAVYNEQFF. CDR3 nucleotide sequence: TGCAGCGTTGAACCACAAGGGGGGAGGGCCGTCTACAATGAGCAGTTCTTC.

CDR3 sequence: CASGSDLARTDTQYF. The DNA for the CDR3 is TGTGCCAGCGGATCGGATCTAGCGCGCACAGATACGCAGTATTTT. The chain couples TRBV7-2 to TRBJ2-3; D may be TRBD2 (6 bases). The CDR3 sequence is 15 residues long. Per germline, CDR1 SGHTA and CDR2 FQGNSA. Trimming left V 8 bases short and J 1 base short, with 16 bases between.

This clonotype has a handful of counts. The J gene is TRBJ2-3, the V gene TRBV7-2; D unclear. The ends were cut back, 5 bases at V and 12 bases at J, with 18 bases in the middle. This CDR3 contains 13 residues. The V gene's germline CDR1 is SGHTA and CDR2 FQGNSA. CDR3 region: CASSPSLGKSQYF. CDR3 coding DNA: TGTGCCAGCAGCCCAAGCCTAGGGAAAAGCCAGTATTTT.

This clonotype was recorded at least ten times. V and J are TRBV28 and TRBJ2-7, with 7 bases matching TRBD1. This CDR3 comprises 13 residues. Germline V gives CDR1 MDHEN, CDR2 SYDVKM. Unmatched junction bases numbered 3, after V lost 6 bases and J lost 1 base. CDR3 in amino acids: CASRRDSSYEQYF. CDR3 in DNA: TGTGCCAGCAGACGGGACAGTTCCTACGAGCAGTACTTC. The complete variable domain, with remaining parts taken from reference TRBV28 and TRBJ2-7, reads DVKVTQSSRYLVKRTGEKVFLECVQDMDHENMFWYRQDPGLGLRLIYFSYDVKMKEKGDIPEGYSVSREKKERFSLILESASTNQTSMYLCASRRDSSYEQYFGPGTRLTVT.

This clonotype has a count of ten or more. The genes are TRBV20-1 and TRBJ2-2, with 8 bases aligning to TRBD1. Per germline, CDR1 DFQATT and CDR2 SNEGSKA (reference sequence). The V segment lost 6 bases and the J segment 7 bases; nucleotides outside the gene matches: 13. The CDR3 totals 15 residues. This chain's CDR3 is CSAHRGAVIGGELFF. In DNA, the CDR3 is TGCAGTGCCCACAGGGGGGCCGTAATTGGCGGGGAGCTGTTTTTT.

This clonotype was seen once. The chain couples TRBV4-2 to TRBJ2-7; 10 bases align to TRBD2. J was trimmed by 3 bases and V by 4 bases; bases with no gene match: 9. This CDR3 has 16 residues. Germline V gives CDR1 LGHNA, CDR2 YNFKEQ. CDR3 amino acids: CASSPQGASGSYEQYF. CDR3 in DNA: TGTGCCAGCAGCCCCCAAGGGGCTAGCGGGAGCTACGAGCAGTACTTC.

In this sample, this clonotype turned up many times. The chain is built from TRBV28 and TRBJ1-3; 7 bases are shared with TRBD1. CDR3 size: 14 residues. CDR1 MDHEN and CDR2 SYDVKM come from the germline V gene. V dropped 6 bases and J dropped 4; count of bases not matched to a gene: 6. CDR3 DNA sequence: TGTGCCAGCAGCACAACAGGGGACGGAAACACCATATATTTT. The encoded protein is CASSTTGDGNTIYF.

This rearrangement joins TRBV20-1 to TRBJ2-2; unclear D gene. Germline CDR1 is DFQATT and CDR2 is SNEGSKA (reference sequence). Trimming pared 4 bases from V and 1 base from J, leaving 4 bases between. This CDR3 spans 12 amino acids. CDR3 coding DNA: TGCAGTGCTAACGGGAACACCGGGGAGCTGTTTTTT. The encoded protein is CSANGNTGELFF.

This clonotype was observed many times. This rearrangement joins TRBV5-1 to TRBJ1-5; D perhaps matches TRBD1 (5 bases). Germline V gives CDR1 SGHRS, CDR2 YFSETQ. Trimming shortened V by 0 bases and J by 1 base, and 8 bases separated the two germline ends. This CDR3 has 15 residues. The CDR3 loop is CASSLDPGSNQPQHF. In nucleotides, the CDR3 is TGCGCCAGCAGCTTGGATCCAGGGAGCAATCAGCCCCAGCATTTT.

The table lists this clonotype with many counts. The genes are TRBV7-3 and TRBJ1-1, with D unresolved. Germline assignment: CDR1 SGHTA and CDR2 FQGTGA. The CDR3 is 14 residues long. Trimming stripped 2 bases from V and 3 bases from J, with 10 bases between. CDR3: CASSLFIGHTEAFF. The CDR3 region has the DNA TGTGCCAGCAGCTTATTTATCGGGCACACTGAAGCTTTCTTT.

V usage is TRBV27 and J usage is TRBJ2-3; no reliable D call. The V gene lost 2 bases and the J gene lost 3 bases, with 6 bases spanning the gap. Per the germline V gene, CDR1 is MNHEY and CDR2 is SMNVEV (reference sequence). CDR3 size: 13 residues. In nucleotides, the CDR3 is TGTGCCAGCAGTTTACAGGTTACAGATACGCAGTATTTT. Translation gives CASSLQVTDTQYF.

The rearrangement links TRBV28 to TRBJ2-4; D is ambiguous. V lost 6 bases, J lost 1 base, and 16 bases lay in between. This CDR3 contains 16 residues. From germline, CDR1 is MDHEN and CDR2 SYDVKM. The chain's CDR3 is CASSLLIIGAKNIQYF. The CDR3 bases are TGTGCCAGCAGCCTACTTATCATTGGGGCCAAAAACATTCAGTACTTC.

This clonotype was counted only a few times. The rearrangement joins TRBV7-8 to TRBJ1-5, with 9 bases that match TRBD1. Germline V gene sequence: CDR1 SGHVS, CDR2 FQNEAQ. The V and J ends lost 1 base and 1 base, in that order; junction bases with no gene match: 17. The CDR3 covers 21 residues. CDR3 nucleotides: TGTGCCAGCAGCTTAGGGGATCCAAGGACAGGGGCAATCTCCAGCAATCAGCCCCAGCATTTT. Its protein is CASSLGDPRTGAISSNQPQHF.

The DNA for the CDR3 is TGTGCCAGCAGCCGTCAGACTGGAAACACCATATATTTT. Translation gives CASSRQTGNTIYF. V is TRBV28 and J is TRBJ1-3; D gene ambiguous. Per the germline V gene, CDR1 is MDHEN and CDR2 is SYDVKM. V was shortened by 6 bases and J by 2 bases, with 8 bases between the two germline ends. The CDR3 loop spans 13 amino acids.

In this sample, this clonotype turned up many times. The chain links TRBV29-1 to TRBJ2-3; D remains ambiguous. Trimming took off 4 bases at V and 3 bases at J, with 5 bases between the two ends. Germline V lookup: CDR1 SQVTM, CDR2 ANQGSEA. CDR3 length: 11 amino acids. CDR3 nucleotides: TGCAGCGTTGCCGGGACAGATACGCAGTATTTT. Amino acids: CSVAGTDTQYF.

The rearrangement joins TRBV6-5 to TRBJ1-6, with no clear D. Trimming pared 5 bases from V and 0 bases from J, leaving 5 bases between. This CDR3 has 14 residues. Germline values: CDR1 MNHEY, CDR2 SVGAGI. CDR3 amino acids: CASSRSSYNSPLHF. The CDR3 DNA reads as TGTGCCAGCAGTCGTTCCTCCTATAATTCACCCCTCCACTTT.

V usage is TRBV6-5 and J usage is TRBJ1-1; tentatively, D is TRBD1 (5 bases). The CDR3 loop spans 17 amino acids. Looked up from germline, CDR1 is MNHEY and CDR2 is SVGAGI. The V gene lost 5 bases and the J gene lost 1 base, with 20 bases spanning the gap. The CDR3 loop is CASSEITDSDRNTEAFF. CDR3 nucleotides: TGTGCCAGCAGTGAAATTACCGACTCCGACAGGAACACTGAAGCTTTCTTT.

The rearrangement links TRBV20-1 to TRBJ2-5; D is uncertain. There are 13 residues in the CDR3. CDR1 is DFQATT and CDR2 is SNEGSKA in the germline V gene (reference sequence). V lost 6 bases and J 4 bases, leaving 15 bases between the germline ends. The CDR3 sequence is CSASPRWGETQYF. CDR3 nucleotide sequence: TGCAGTGCAAGTCCCCGGTGGGGAGAGACCCAGTACTTC.

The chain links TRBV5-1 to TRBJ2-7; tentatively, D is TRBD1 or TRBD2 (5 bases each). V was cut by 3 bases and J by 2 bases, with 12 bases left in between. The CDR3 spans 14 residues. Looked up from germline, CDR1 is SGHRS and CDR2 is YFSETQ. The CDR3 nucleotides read TGCGCCAGCAGCTCCGTGGGACCTCCCTACGAGCAGTACTTC. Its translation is CASSSVGPPYEQYF.

CDR3 sequence (DNA): TGCAGTGCTAGAATTCAGGGGGGGAATGAAAAACTGTTTTTT. This codes for CSARIQGGNEKLFF. The chain carries TRBV20-1 and TRBJ1-4; 7 bases line up with TRBD1. V shed 2 bases and J 5 bases; nucleotides not matched to a gene: 5. Germline V lookup: CDR1 DFQATT, CDR2 SNEGSKA (reference sequence). This CDR3 is 14 amino acids long.

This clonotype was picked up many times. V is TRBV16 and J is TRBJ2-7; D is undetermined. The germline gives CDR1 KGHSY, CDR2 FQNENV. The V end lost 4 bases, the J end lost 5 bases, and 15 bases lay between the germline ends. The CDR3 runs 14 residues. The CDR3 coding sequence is TGTGCCAGCAGCCCGCTTTCGGGCCTCAACGAGCAGTACTTC. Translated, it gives CASSPLSGLNEQYF.

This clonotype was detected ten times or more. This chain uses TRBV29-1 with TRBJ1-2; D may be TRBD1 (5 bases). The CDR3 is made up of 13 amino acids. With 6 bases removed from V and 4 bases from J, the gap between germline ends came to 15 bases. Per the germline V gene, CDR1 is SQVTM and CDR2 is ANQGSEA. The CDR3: CSVDAQGGYGYTF. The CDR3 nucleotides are TGCAGCGTCGACGCGCAGGGAGGCTATGGCTACACCTTC.

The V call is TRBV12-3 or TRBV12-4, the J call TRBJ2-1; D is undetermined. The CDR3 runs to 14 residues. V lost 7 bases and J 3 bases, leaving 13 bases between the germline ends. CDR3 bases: TGTGCCAGCATCCCCGGAGAGGTCTACAATGAGCAGTTCTTC. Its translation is CASIPGEVYNEQFF.

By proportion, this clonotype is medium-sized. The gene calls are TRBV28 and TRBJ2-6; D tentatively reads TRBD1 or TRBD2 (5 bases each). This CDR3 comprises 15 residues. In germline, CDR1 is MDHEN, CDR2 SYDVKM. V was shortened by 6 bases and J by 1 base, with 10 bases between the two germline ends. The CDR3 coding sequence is TGTGCCAGCAGGGGGACGTATTCTGGGGCCAACGTCCTGACTTTC. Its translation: CASRGTYSGANVLTF.

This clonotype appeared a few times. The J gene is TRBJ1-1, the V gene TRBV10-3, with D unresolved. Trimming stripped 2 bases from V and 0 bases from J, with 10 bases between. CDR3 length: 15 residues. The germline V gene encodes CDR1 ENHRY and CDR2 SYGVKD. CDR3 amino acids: CAISEPSQLNTEAFF. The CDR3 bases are TGTGCCATCAGTGAGCCCTCTCAATTGAACACTGAAGCTTTCTTT.

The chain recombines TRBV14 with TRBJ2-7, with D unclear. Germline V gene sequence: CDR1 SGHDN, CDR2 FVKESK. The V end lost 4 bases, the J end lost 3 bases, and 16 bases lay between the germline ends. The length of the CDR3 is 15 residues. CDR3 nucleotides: TGTGCCAGCAGCCGAAGAAGGGTGGCAGACTACGAGCAGTACTTC. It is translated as CASSRRRVADYEQYF.